Listed below are T cell receptor beta chains from one sample, sequenced in a study of T cell changes during pregnancy in multiple sclerosis. Sequencing used immunoSEQ multiplex PCR; TCRdb keeps in-frame clones, though not all of them. The sample gives tens of thousands of clones, about 88% of which show up once; over 5% is in the top ten. Sample: peripheral blood, taken in the third trimester of pregnancy. All receptors derive from a female donor in good health, enrolled as a control in a pregnancy study. Both conserved end residues are part of each CDR3. D genes are given only for firm matches. The listing skips clone size in some rows; elsewhere it reads once, few, many or a size class.

CDR3	DNA	V	D	J	size
CASSPDSYQRVQYF	TGTGCCAGCAGCCCCGACAGCTACCAAAGGGTCCAGTACTTC	TRBV6-6	.	TRBJ2-5	.
CASSQGQANTEAFF	TGTGCCAGCAGCCAGGGACAGGCGAACACTGAAGCTTTCTTT	TRBV5-5	TRBD1	TRBJ1-1	.
CASSFLRDYQRTDTQYF	TGTGCCAGCAGCTTCCTCCGGGACTACCAACGGACAGATACGCAGTATTTT	TRBV7-3	TRBD2	TRBJ2-3	.
CASSEIGTGEVRRSQPQHF	TGTGCCAGCAGCGAAATCGGGACAGGGGAGGTTCGCAGGAGTCAGCCCCAGCATTTT	TRBV21-1	.	TRBJ1-5	.
CASSLEREGGHEQFF	TGTGCCAGCAGCTTAGAGCGGGAAGGGGGACATGAGCAGTTCTTC	TRBV7-3	.	TRBJ2-1	few
CASSQDGRALYGYTF	TGCGCCAGCAGCCAAGACGGCAGGGCACTCTATGGCTACACCTTC	TRBV4-1	.	TRBJ1-2	.
CASSFRVGAYNEQFF	TGTGCCAGCAGCTTCCGGGTAGGGGCCTACAATGAGCAGTTCTTC	TRBV5-6	.	TRBJ2-1	.
CASSSAGGYTDTQYF	TGTGCCAGCAGCTCTGCTGGCGGCTACACAGATACGCAGTATTTT	TRBV5-4	.	TRBJ2-3	.
CASSGQGRGNTIYF	TGTGCCAGCAGCGGACAGGGGAGAGGAAACACCATATATTTT	TRBV2	TRBD1	TRBJ1-3	.
CAISEGDRGPNYGYTF	TGTGCCATCAGTGAGGGGGACAGGGGGCCTAACTATGGCTACACCTTC	TRBV10-3	TRBD1	TRBJ1-2	.
CASGASNRALSGNTIYF	TGTGCTAGTGGTGCCTCAAACAGGGCCCTCTCTGGAAACACCATATATTTT	TRBV12-5	.	TRBJ1-3	.
CASAPGDGANVLTF	TGTGCTAGTGCCCCGGGTGATGGGGCCAACGTCCTGACTTTC	TRBV12-5	.	TRBJ2-6	.
CASSWGTGGVYGYTF	TGTGCCAGCAGTTGGGGGACAGGGGGCGTCTATGGCTACACCTTC	TRBV6-5	TRBD1	TRBJ1-2	.
CASSADRGMETQYF	TGTGCCAGCAGTGCGGACAGGGGGATGGAGACCCAGTACTTC	TRBV2	TRBD1	TRBJ2-5	.
CASSPGLAADTQYF	TGTGCCAGCAGTCCGGGACTAGCGGCAGATACGCAGTATTTT	TRBV27	TRBD2	TRBJ2-3	.
CASSPAGNGQPQHF	TGTGCCAGCAGTCCCGCAGGGAACGGCCAGCCCCAGCATTTT	TRBV27	.	TRBJ1-5	.
CASSFTSGSYNEQFF	TGTGCCAGCAGCTTTACTAGCGGCTCCTACAATGAGCAGTTCTTC	TRBV5-4	TRBD2	TRBJ2-1	.
CASSVGRGGNSPLHF	TGTGCCAGCAGCGTTGGTCGGGGAGGTAATTCACCCCTCCACTTT	TRBV5-4	.	TRBJ1-6	once
CASSENPGQASSYNEQFF	TGTGCCAGCAGTGAAAACCCCGGACAGGCGAGCTCCTACAATGAGCAGTTCTTC	TRBV6-1	TRBD1	TRBJ2-1	.
CSVEVIRWTVPFPGSPLHF	TGCAGCGTTGAAGTAATAAGGTGGACAGTGCCTTTCCCGGGTTCACCCCTCCACTTT	TRBV29-1	.	TRBJ1-6	.
CASSLGGSQETQYF	TGTGCCAGCAGCTTGGGGGGAAGCCAAGAGACCCAGTACTTC	TRBV11-2	.	TRBJ2-5	.
CASSWDDSGVYEQYF	TGTGCCAGCAGCTGGGACGATAGCGGGGTGTACGAGCAGTACTTC	TRBV7-9	TRBD2	TRBJ2-7	.
CASSVVPGHGTGELFF	TGTGCCAGCAGCGTAGTTCCAGGACATGGGACCGGGGAGCTGTTTTTT	TRBV9	.	TRBJ2-2	.
CASSLRGSFAGELFF	TGTGCCAGCAGCTTGCGGGGGTCGTTCGCCGGGGAGCTGTTTTTT	TRBV7-7	TRBD2	TRBJ2-2	.
CASSSPQDSQYF	TGTGCCAGCAGCTCCCCTCAGGACAGCCAGTACTTC	TRBV7-9	.	TRBJ2-5	.
CASSPGGVSYGYTF	TGTGCCAGCAGTCCCGGGGGGGTGAGCTATGGCTACACCTTC	TRBV27	.	TRBJ1-2	.
CASSPGGGSYEQYF	TGTGCCAGCAGCCCCGGGGGGGGCTCCTACGAGCAGTACTTC	TRBV5-4	TRBD2	TRBJ2-7	.
CASSQTPTGLGYTF	TGTGCCAGCAGCCAAACCCCGACAGGGTTAGGCTACACCTTC	TRBV7-9	TRBD1	TRBJ1-2	.
CASRDKKTTEAFF	TGTGCCAGTAGGGACAAAAAAACCACTGAAGCTTTCTTT	TRBV19	.	TRBJ1-1	.
CASSFSGQGGYEQYF	TGTGCCAGCAGCTTTTCGGGACAGGGGGGCTACGAGCAGTACTTC	TRBV7-9	TRBD1	TRBJ2-7	.
CASSALDSSNQPQHF	TGTGCCAGCAGTGCACTGGACAGTAGCAATCAGCCCCAGCATTTT	TRBV6-1	.	TRBJ1-5	.
CASSSPQGPYNSPLHF	TGTGCCAGCAGTAGTCCACAGGGCCCATATAATTCACCCCTCCACTTT	TRBV28	.	TRBJ1-6	.
CASSQDERWGGDYGYTF	TGCGCCAGCAGCCAAGACGAAAGGTGGGGGGGGGACTATGGCTACACCTTC	TRBV4-1	.	TRBJ1-2	.
CASSQRQGLNTEAFF	TGCGCCAGCAGCCAACGACAGGGACTGAACACTGAAGCTTTCTTT	TRBV4-3	TRBD1	TRBJ1-1	.
CASSHWDTQYF	TGTGCCAGCAGTCACTGGGATACGCAGTATTTT	TRBV2	.	TRBJ2-3	.
CASSVQPTSYEQYF	TGCGCCAGCAGCGTACAGCCTACCTCCTACGAGCAGTACTTC	TRBV5-1	.	TRBJ2-7	.
CASSGLAGGPDTQYF	TGTGCCAGCAGTGGACTAGCGGGAGGGCCAGATACGCAGTATTTT	TRBV6-1	TRBD2	TRBJ2-3	.
CASSSTVDHYEQYF	TGTGCCAGCAGCTCGACAGTGGATCACTACGAGCAGTACTTC	TRBV5-4	.	TRBJ2-7	.
CASSVEGTGGYGYTF	TGTGCCAGCAGCGTAGAAGGGACAGGGGGCTATGGCTACACCTTC	TRBV9	TRBD1	TRBJ1-2	.
CASSLGSPGGGGEQFF	TGTGCCAGCAGCTTGGGGTCCCCAGGGGGCGGAGGTGAGCAGTTCTTC	TRBV5-4	TRBD1	TRBJ2-1	.
CASSLTDRIHSYNEQFF	TGTGCCAGCAGCTTAACCGACAGAATACACTCCTACAATGAGCAGTTCTTC	TRBV7-6	.	TRBJ2-1	.